This TCR beta chain was retrieved from a study of blood T cell repertoires in COVID-19. Study-level information: PBMCs, B-cell-depleted T cells, or T cells were the source of the cDNA or gDNA that made up the material.

Germline CDR1 reads MDHEN; CDR2 reads SYDVKM. The CDR3 has 13 residues. With 1 base removed from V and 8 bases from J, the gap between germline ends came to 9 bases. Assay: immunoSEQ multiplex PCR; the TCRdb copy retains only in-frame clones and omits some. The sample shows 210,000 or so clones, around four fifths of them seen only once. The sequence was obtained from a man aged 45 to 65 with active or convalescent COVID-19. V is TRBV28 and J is TRBJ2-4, with D maybe TRBD1 (6 bases). Input material: peripheral blood. DNA for the CDR3: TGTGCCAGCAGTTTATCCAGGGGAGACATTCAGTACTTC. It translates to CASSLSRGDIQYF.